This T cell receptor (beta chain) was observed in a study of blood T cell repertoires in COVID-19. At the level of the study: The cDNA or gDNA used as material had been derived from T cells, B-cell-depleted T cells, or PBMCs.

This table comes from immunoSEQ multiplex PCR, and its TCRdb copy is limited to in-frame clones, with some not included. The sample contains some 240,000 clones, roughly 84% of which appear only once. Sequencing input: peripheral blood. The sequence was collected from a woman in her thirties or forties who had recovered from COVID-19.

The DNA for the CDR3 is TGTGCCAGCAGCCCCCCAGGATCACCCCTCCACTTT. Protein product: CASSPPGSPLHF. The chain uses TRBV28 and TRBJ1-6; D is ambiguous. Germline V gene sequence: CDR1 MDHEN, CDR2 SYDVKM. The CDR3 contains 12 residues. V was cut by 6 bases and J by 10 bases, with 10 bases left in between.